One sample yielded the 4 T cell receptor beta chains listed below, sequenced in a study of T cell responses to AZD1222 COVID-19 vaccine. Profiled with immunoSEQ multiplex PCR; TCRdb holds only in-frame clones, not every one. The sample carries about 100,000 clones, 85% to 90% recorded once. This sample comprised peripheral blood, obtained 28 days after the second AZD1222 dose. The receptors were gathered from an adult who received the AZD1222 COVID-19 vaccine.

The chain joins TRBV5-5 to TRBJ2-2; 8 bases map to TRBD1. With V trimmed by 0 bases and J by 0 bases, 10 bases remained unmatched. Germline CDR1 is SGHKS and CDR2 is YYEKEE (reference sequence). This CDR3 is built from 19 residues. In nucleotides, the CDR3 is TGTGCCAGCAGCTTGGTTTCCCGACACAGGGGGTCGAACACCGGGGAGCTGTTTTTT. This codes for CASSLVSRHRGSNTGELFF.

J is TRBJ1-6 and V is TRBV9; 7 bases line up with TRBD1. This CDR3 is 15 amino acids long. Germline CDR1 reads SGDLS; CDR2 reads YYNGEE. The V segment lost 2 bases and the J segment 10 bases; nucleotides outside the gene matches: 9. Here the CDR3 DNA reads TGTGCCAGCAGCGTGGAGGGGGCTCGCTCATCACCCCTCCACTTT. Its translation: CASSVEGARSSPLHF.

This chain joins TRBV9 and TRBJ1-5; unclear D gene. V was trimmed by 4 bases and J by 10 bases, leaving 12 bases between them. Germline-derived CDR1 and CDR2 are SGDLS and YYNGEE. This CDR3 comprises 12 residues. The CDR3 sequence is CASSSTGGPQHF. The CDR3 nucleotides are TGTGCCAGCAGCTCGACGGGCGGCCCCCAGCATTTT.

This chain connects TRBV5-6 to TRBJ2-7, with TRBD2 as a possible D gene (5 bases). Trimming took off 1 base at V and 5 bases at J, with 10 bases between the two ends. CDR1 is SGHDT, CDR2 YYEEEE, per germline. The CDR3 consists of 13 residues. The DNA of the CDR3 is TGTGCCAGCAGCTTGTTTGGAGGCCACGAGCAGTACTTC. Its translation: CASSLFGGHEQYF.